Following are 24 T cell receptor beta chains from one sample sequenced in a study of blood T cell repertoires in COVID-19. Sequencing used immunoSEQ multiplex PCR; TCRdb keeps in-frame clones, though not all of them. This table has 250,000 or so clones, 88% appearing once. The source material was peripheral blood. The receptors derive from a woman aged 60-70 years with acute or convalescent COVID-19.

V usage is TRBV19 and J usage is TRBJ1-3, with D hard to call. Between the trimmed V and J ends, which lost 6 bases and 2 bases, there was a span of 5 bases. CDR1 and CDR2 from the germline V gene are LNHDA and SQIVND (reference sequence). The CDR3 runs 12 residues. The CDR3 reads CASSFAGNTIYF. CDR3 DNA: TGTGCCAGTAGCTTCGCTGGAAACACCATATATTTT.

The gene calls are TRBV3-1 (or the pseudogene TRBV3-2) and TRBJ1-3; D not resolved. V lost 0 bases and J 5 bases, leaving 8 bases between the germline ends. Germline V gene data show CDR1 as LGHDT and CDR2 as YNNKEL (reference sequence). The CDR3 loop spans 14 amino acids. The CDR3 loop reads CASSQDYTRNTIYF. As DNA, the CDR3 is TGTGCCAGCAGCCAAGATTACACGCGAAACACCATATATTTT.

This rearrangement joins TRBV7-2 to TRBJ2-5; unclear D gene. CDR1 SGHTA and CDR2 FQGNSA come from the germline V gene. The CDR3 is 12 residues long. V lost 3 bases to trimming and J lost 0 bases, with 2 bases between them. This CDR3 reads CASSFYQETQYF. DNA for the CDR3: TGTGCCAGCAGCTTCTACCAAGAGACCCAGTACTTC.

This clone was detected a few times. This chain uses TRBV5-4 with TRBJ2-7, with 9 bases fitting TRBD2. Germline loops: CDR1 SGHNT, CDR2 YYREEE (reference sequence). Losses at the gene ends were 4 bases for V and 4 bases for J; bases not matched to a gene: 9. This CDR3 comprises 15 residues. The CDR3 coding sequence is TGTGCCAGCAGCAGGGCTGCGGGGGGGGATTACGAGCAGTACTTC. Translated: CASSRAAGGDYEQYF.

The rearrangement links TRBV2 to TRBJ2-1; 10 nucleotides line up with TRBD2. The germline V gene has CDR1 SNHLY and CDR2 FYNNEI. V lost 6 bases to trimming and J lost 5 bases; unmatched junction nucleotides: 4. This CDR3 is built from 14 residues. The CDR3 sequence is CASRRTSGNNEQFF. CDR3 bases: TGTGCCAGCAGAAGGACTAGCGGCAACAATGAGCAGTTCTTC.

The J gene is TRBJ2-5, the V gene TRBV2, with 7 positions matching TRBD2. Germline V gene sequence: CDR1 SNHLY, CDR2 FYNNEI. CDR3 length: 18 amino acids. V shed 5 bases, J shed 4 bases, and the junction held 19 bases outside the gene matches. The CDR3 sequence is CASSSRGARGYLGETQYF. The CDR3 DNA follows: TGTGCCAGCAGTTCCCGCGGGGCGCGGGGGTACTTAGGAGAGACCCAGTACTTC.

The J gene is TRBJ1-5, the V gene TRBV2, with D unclear. V was clipped by 7 bases and J by 6 bases, with 19 bases between them. Germline CDR1 and CDR2: SNHLY and FYNNEI. The CDR3 is 15 residues long. The CDR3 nucleotides are TGTGCCAGCACCTTACTCCGTGGGGAGGCTCAGCCCCAGCATTTT. Amino acid sequence: CASTLLRGEAQPQHF.

The J gene is TRBJ1-3, the V gene TRBV19, with D hard to call. The V end lost 8 bases, the J end lost 4 bases, and 9 bases lay between the germline ends. Germline V gene sequence: CDR1 LNHDA, CDR2 SQIVND (reference sequence). CDR3 length equals 12 residues. The CDR3 DNA is TGTGCCAGTGGTCCCGGGGGAAACACCATATATTTT. Translating gives CASGPGGNTIYF.

J is TRBJ1-4 and V is TRBV6-2 or TRBV6-3; 9 bases line up with TRBD1. CDR1 MNHEY and CDR2 SVGEGT come from the germline V gene. The ends lost 5 bases at V and 8 bases at J; junction bases unmatched: 9. This CDR3 comprises 15 residues. In DNA, the CDR3 is TGTGCCAGCAGTACGCGGACAGGGGTCGGGGAAAAACTGTTTTTT. It codes for CASSTRTGVGEKLFF.

The J gene is TRBJ1-5, the V gene TRBV28, with 8 nucleotides matching TRBD1. The V gene's germline CDR1 is MDHEN and CDR2 SYDVKM. The length of the CDR3 is 15 residues. Trimming cost V 2 bases and J 6 bases; bases outside gene matches: 6. The CDR3 coding sequence is TGTGCCAGCAGTTTACCGGGCAGGGGGCCTCAGCCCCAGCATTTT. Residues: CASSLPGRGPQPQHF.

The J gene is TRBJ2-7, the V gene TRBV5-1, with 13 bases that match TRBD2. V gave up 2 bases and J gave up 3 bases; unmatched junction bases: 11. CDR3 length equals 18 residues. CDR1 SGHRS and CDR2 YFSETQ come from the germline V gene. The CDR3, as DNA: TGCGCCAGCAGCTTACCTAACGGGACTAGCGGGAATCACTACGAGCAGTACTTC. It specifies CASSLPNGTSGNHYEQYF.

In this sample, this clone turned up once. The chain employs TRBV24-1 and TRBJ2-7, with 11 bases aligning to TRBD2. V was clipped by 9 bases and J by 10 bases; unmatched bases: 7. Germline-derived CDR1 and CDR2 are KGHDR and SFDVKD. The length of the CDR3 is 12 residues. For the CDR3, the DNA is TGTGCCACCGGTTTGACTAGCGGGACACAGTACTTC. This encodes CATGLTSGTQYF.

The chain has TRBV6-2 or TRBV6-3 and TRBJ1-6; TRBD1 matches 7 bases. The CDR3 runs 16 residues. J was trimmed by 10 bases and V by 2 bases; bases with no gene match: 11. In germline, CDR1 is MNHEY, CDR2 SVGEGT. The CDR3 region has the DNA TGTGCCAGCAGTTACCCTACAGGACAGGCGGGATCACCCCTCCACTTT. Its translation is CASSYPTGQAGSPLHF.

The gene calls are TRBV5-6 and TRBJ2-7, with 10 bases lining up with TRBD2. Germline values: CDR1 SGHDT, CDR2 YYEEEE. The CDR3 covers 16 residues. V lost 2 bases and J lost 6; bases outside the gene matches: 11. The CDR3, as DNA: TGTGCCAGCAGCTTCATTGGGCTAGCGGGAGTCTCCGAGCAGTACTTC. Protein product: CASSFIGLAGVSEQYF. Combining the CDR3 with reference TRBV5-6 and TRBJ2-7 gives the whole variable domain DAGVTQSPTHLIKTRGQQVTLRCSPKSGHDTVSWYQQALGQGPQFIFQYYEEEERQRGNFPDRFSGHQFPNYSSELNVNALLLGDSALYLCASSFIGLAGVSEQYFGPGTRLTVT.

The J gene is TRBJ2-3, the V gene TRBV9; D may be TRBD2 (6 bases). Germline assignment: CDR1 SGDLS and CDR2 YYNGEE. CDR3 length equals 14 residues. Trimming took off 4 bases at V and 6 bases at J, with 15 bases between the two ends. This CDR3 reads CASSTRDSPDTQYF. The CDR3 nucleotides read TGTGCCAGCAGCACCCGGGACTCTCCGGATACGCAGTATTTT.

The genes are TRBV30 and TRBJ2-7, with TRBD1 identical over 8 bases. V gave up 6 bases and J gave up 3 bases; unmatched junction bases: 13. CDR3 length: 15 residues. CDR1 GTSNPN and CDR2 SVGIG come from the germline V gene (reference sequence). The CDR3 bases are TGTGCCTGCACCCCTCAGGGGGCGCGTATCTACGAGCAGTACTTC. Amino acid sequence: CACTPQGARIYEQYF.

The chain recombines TRBV7-2 with TRBJ2-7, with 10 positions matching TRBD2. Unmatched junction bases numbered 11, after V lost 5 bases and J lost 7 bases. CDR3 length: 15 residues. CDR1 is SGHTA, CDR2 FQGNSA, per germline. CDR3 nucleotide sequence: TGTGCCAGCAGCAGAACTAGCGGGAACTACGGGGAGCAGTACTTC. Protein product: CASSRTSGNYGEQYF.

This chain uses TRBV4-3 with TRBJ1-4; 8 bases agree with TRBD1. The CDR3 is 15 residues long. Germline trimming cut 1 base from V and 7 bases from J; bases unmatched to any gene: 5. Germline CDR1 and CDR2: LGHNA and YSLEER. CDR3 nucleotides: TGCGCCAGCAGCCAAGCGGACAGGGTAATTGAAAAACTGTTTTTT. The encoded protein is CASSQADRVIEKLFF.

V and J are TRBV18 and TRBJ1-5; 7 bases are shared with TRBD1. Trimming cost V 2 bases and J 7 bases; bases outside gene matches: 8. The CDR3 sequence is 15 residues long. The germline V gene encodes CDR1 KGHSH and CDR2 LQKENI. The DNA for the CDR3 is TGTGCCAGCTCACCAGACAGGGAGGTATGGCAGCCCCAGCATTTT. Amino acids: CASSPDREVWQPQHF.

The chain links TRBV4-2 to TRBJ1-1, with D possibly being TRBD1 (6 bases). V lost 3 bases, J lost 7 bases, and 15 bases lay in between. This CDR3 is 14 amino acids long. Germline V lookup: CDR1 LGHNA, CDR2 YNFKEQ. The CDR3 bases are TGTGCCAGCAGCCAGTATACCAGGGGTGGTGAAGCTTTCTTT. The encoded protein is CASSQYTRGGEAFF.

The chain recombines TRBV7-9 with TRBJ1-1; D is undetermined. V was trimmed by 2 bases and J by 1 base, leaving 5 bases between them. Germline CDR1 reads SEHNR; CDR2 reads FQNEAQ (reference sequence). The CDR3 spans 13 residues. The CDR3 protein is CASSLLQNTEAFF. In DNA, the CDR3 is TGTGCCAGCAGCTTATTACAGAACACTGAAGCTTTCTTT.

The chain combines TRBV29-1 with TRBJ1-2; D not resolved. The CDR3 runs to 13 residues. The V end lost 6 bases, the J end lost 4 bases, and 15 bases lay between the germline ends. Germline CDR1 and CDR2: SQVTM and ANQGSEA. The CDR3 bases are TGCAGCGTCGTTCCGTCGCCGGTCTATGGCTACACCTTC. It specifies CSVVPSPVYGYTF.

This chain links TRBV6-2 or TRBV6-3 with TRBJ2-2; tentatively, D is TRBD2 (5 bases). The CDR3 is 16 amino acids. The germline gives CDR1 MNHEY, CDR2 SVGEGT. V lost 5 bases to trimming and J lost 0 bases, with 13 bases between them. The CDR3 spells CASSTGRLTNTGELFF. The CDR3 DNA is TGTGCCAGCAGTACGGGAAGGTTAACGAACACCGGGGAGCTGTTTTTT.

This clone has more than one count but fewer than ten. J is TRBJ2-5 and V is TRBV7-9; 7 bases match TRBD2. V lost 5 bases, J lost 1 base, and 10 bases stayed unmatched. Germline CDR1 is SEHNR and CDR2 is FQNEAQ (reference sequence). The CDR3 is made up of 16 amino acids. This CDR3 reads CASSPGGSWGQETQYF. CDR3 sequence (DNA): TGTGCCAGCAGCCCCGGCGGGAGTTGGGGCCAAGAGACCCAGTACTTC.